These T cell receptor beta chains were read from a single sample in a study of vaccination effects on CD4 cells after COVID-19. These receptors have no identified antigens. TCRdb's copy holds only in-frame clones and misses some; the assay was immunoSEQ multiplex PCR. The profile shows around 46,000 clones, about 74% of them singletons. The source was CD4+ T cells from PBMCs cultured with HCoV-OC43 spike peptides, collected after COVID-19 vaccination. Receptor source: a human donor who received a COVID-19 vaccine. CDR3s include the opening cysteine and the closing phenylalanine or tryptophan. D genes are given only for firm matches. Clone size is given for some rows only: seen once, a few or many times, or a class if the clone is expanded.

clone size,J gene,V gene,D gene,CDR3 DNA,CDR3 protein
NA,TRBJ2-7,TRBV18,NA,TGTGCCAGCTCACCATCCAGGGAAATGGAGCAGTACTTC,CASSPSREMEQYF
NA,TRBJ2-5,TRBV25-1,NA,TGTGCCAGCAGTGAACTTGGTGGGGAGACCCAGTACTTC,CASSELGGETQYF
NA,TRBJ1-3,TRBV19,NA,TGTGCCAGTAGTATACAGGACCGGCTGAGCTCTGGAAACACCATATATTTT,CASSIQDRLSSGNTIYF
NA,TRBJ1-3,TRBV2,TRBD1,TGTGCCGGCAGTCGATATTTCCGGGACAGGGGCAGAAACACCATATATTTT,CAGSRYFRDRGRNTIYF
NA,TRBJ2-7,TRBV3-1/TRBV3-2,NA,TGTGCCAGCAGCCAAGGTCCGGCCTACGAGCAGTACTTC,CASSQGPAYEQYF
few,TRBJ1-5,TRBV19,NA,TGTGCCAGTAGTCGGACAGATAGCAATCAGCCCCAGCATTTT,CASSRTDSNQPQHF
NA,TRBJ1-1,TRBV6-6,NA,TGTGCCAGCAGCTCGCACCAAGTGAACACTGAAGCTTTCTTT,CASSSHQVNTEAFF
NA,TRBJ2-7,TRBV5-1,NA,TGCGCCAGCAGCTTAGAATCTACCTCCTACGAGCAGTACTTC,CASSLESTSYEQYF
NA,TRBJ2-5,TRBV15,NA,TGTGCCACCAGCCCCCAGTTGATTCATCAAGAGACCCAGTACTTC,CATSPQLIHQETQYF
many,TRBJ2-5,TRBV30,NA,TGTGCCTGGAATACCCAGGGGCGCAGGGAGACCCAGTACTTC,CAWNTQGRRETQYF
many,TRBJ1-5,TRBV7-2,NA,TGTGCCAGCAGCTACAACAATCAGCCCCAGCATTTT,CASSYNNQPQHF
NA,TRBJ2-1,TRBV7-2,NA,TGTGCCAGCAGCCGGACCGGGGGTGAGCAGTTCTTC,CASSRTGGEQFF
few,TRBJ1-1,TRBV6-5,NA,TGTGCCAGCATACAGGAGTACACTGAAGCTTTCTTT,CASIQEYTEAFF
NA,TRBJ1-5,TRBV6-1,NA,TGTGCCAGCAGTGACAGGGGTCAGCCCCAGCATTTT,CASSDRGQPQHF
NA,TRBJ1-4,TRBV3-1/TRBV3-2,TRBD1,TGTGCCAGCAGCCAAGCCGGGACAGGGGAGGAAAAACTGTTTTTT,CASSQAGTGEEKLFF
NA,TRBJ1-4,TRBV15,TRBD1,TGTGCCACCAGCGGGACGGGACAGGGAGGTGAAAAACTGTTTTTT,CATSGTGQGGEKLFF
few,TRBJ2-3,TRBV11-3,NA,TGTGCCAGCAGCTTGCAGGGGATGAGGGCAGATACGCAGTATTTT,CASSLQGMRADTQYF
NA,TRBJ2-1,TRBV5-4,NA,TGTGCCAGCAGCTTGGAATTCAACAATGAGCAGTTCTTC,CASSLEFNNEQFF
NA,TRBJ1-5,TRBV20-1,TRBD1,TGCAGTGCTAGTCCTACCGGGACAGGGAGACAGCCCCAGCATTTT,CSASPTGTGRQPQHF
NA,TRBJ1-1,TRBV2,NA,TGTGCCAGCAGTGCCGGGAACACTGAAGCTTTCTTT,CASSAGNTEAFF
NA,TRBJ2-7,TRBV19,NA,TGTGCCAGTAGTACACAGGGAATCGGGTCCTACGAGCAGTACTTC,CASSTQGIGSYEQYF
few,TRBJ1-1,TRBV18,NA,TGTGCCAGCTCACCATACATCCGGGGATCGAACACTGAAGCTTTCTTT,CASSPYIRGSNTEAFF
NA,TRBJ1-5,TRBV5-1,TRBD1,TGCGCCAGCAGTCCCGACAGGGAGGGTCGGCCCCAGCATTTT,CASSPDREGRPQHF
NA,TRBJ1-2,TRBV14,NA,TGTGCCAGCAGCCAAGCCCTCATTGGGGGCTACACCTTC,CASSQALIGGYTF
NA,TRBJ2-5,TRBV5-4,TRBD1,TGTGCCAGCAGCTTGTCGCAGGGGGCCCTCCAAGAGACCCAGTACTTC,CASSLSQGALQETQYF
NA,TRBJ2-7,TRBV2,NA,TGTGCCCGCAGCTGGGGGGGCGGAGAGCAGTACTTC,CARSWGGGEQYF
NA,TRBJ1-3,TRBV10-3,TRBD1,TGTGCCATCAGCCATCGACAGGGGGCTTCTGGAAACACCATATATTTT,CAISHRQGASGNTIYF
NA,TRBJ1-3,TRBV6-1,NA,TGTGCCAGCAGTGAATATGAAGCCCAGGCAGGAAACACCATATATTTT,CASSEYEAQAGNTIYF
few,TRBJ1-5,TRBV25-1,NA,TGTGCCAGCAGTGAACTGTACGGGAAGAATCAGCCCCAGCATTTT,CASSELYGKNQPQHF
NA,TRBJ2-1,TRBV27,NA,TGTGCCAGCAGTTTTATGAATGAGCAGTTCTTC,CASSFMNEQFF
NA,TRBJ2-3,TRBV10-1,NA,TGCGCCAGCAGTGACAAAAGGTCCAACTTCGTCCATGGCACAGATACGCAGTATTTT,CASSDKRSNFVHGTDTQYF
NA,TRBJ2-3,TRBV30,NA,TGTGCCCGCTCGAGTGGGCCAGATACGCAGTATTTT,CARSSGPDTQYF
once,TRBJ1-2,TRBV9,NA,TGTGCCAGCAGCCCCAGACGGGGGGATGGCTACACCTTC,CASSPRRGDGYTF
NA,TRBJ2-1,TRBV5-1,TRBD2,TGCGCCAGCAGCGCAACTAGCGGGGGGGCCTACTACAATGAGCAGTTCTTC,CASSATSGGAYYNEQFF
NA,TRBJ2-5,TRBV30,TRBD2,TGTGCCTGGAGTCCAGGGCTTTGGAGCGGGGGGCCTCAAGAGACCCAGTACTTC,CAWSPGLWSGGPQETQYF
once,TRBJ2-3,TRBV6-5,NA,TGTGCCAGCAGTTATGTCACAAACACAGATACGCAGTATTTT,CASSYVTNTDTQYF
NA,TRBJ2-5,TRBV14,NA,TGTGCCAGCAGCCAATTGCTAGCTGGGGAGACCCAGTACTTC,CASSQLLAGETQYF
NA,TRBJ1-1,TRBV6-5,NA,TGTGCCAGCAGTTTGACGCCTGGTGTGGCTTTCTTT,CASSLTPGVAFF
NA,TRBJ1-1,TRBV5-1,NA,TGCGCCAGCAGCGAAGGACAGCCGAACACTGAAGCTTTCTTT,CASSEGQPNTEAFF
NA,TRBJ2-1,TRBV5-5,NA,TGTGCCAGCAGCACTGTACGGAGGCTGTACAATGAGCAGTTCTTC,CASSTVRRLYNEQFF
once,TRBJ1-2,TRBV30,NA,TGTGCCTGGACGACACAGGAGGACTATGGCTACACCTTC,CAWTTQEDYGYTF
NA,TRBJ2-7,TRBV3-1/TRBV3-2,NA,TGTGCCAGCGGTTATTACGAGCAGTACTTC,CASGYYEQYF
once,TRBJ2-7,TRBV5-1,NA,TGCGCCAGCAGCACCTACCCGGACACAAGTTACGAGCAGTACTTC,CASSTYPDTSYEQYF
NA,TRBJ2-5,TRBV19,TRBD2,TGTGCCAGTAGTGACGGTAGCGGGAGGGGGACCCAGTACTTC,CASSDGSGRGTQYF
few,TRBJ2-7,TRBV7-9,TRBD1,TGTGCCAGCAGTCCTACAGGGGCCCACTTCGAGCAGTACTTC,CASSPTGAHFEQYF
NA,TRBJ2-7,TRBV5-6,TRBD2,TGTGCCAGCAGACAGAAGGGACTAGCGGGAGAAATTTACGAGCAGTACTTC,CASRQKGLAGEIYEQYF
NA,TRBJ1-5,TRBV6-6,TRBD1,TGTGCCAGCTCCGCGGACAGGGGAAATCAGCCCCAGCATTTT,CASSADRGNQPQHF
NA,TRBJ1-6,TRBV2,NA,TGTGCCAGTGGGCCTCGAATTAGCGCATCACCCCTCCACTTT,CASGPRISASPLHF
NA,TRBJ1-6,TRBV4-1,NA,TGCGCCAGCAGTCCAGGCCCGCGATCCCCTAGTTCACCCCTCCACTTT,CASSPGPRSPSSPLHF
NA,TRBJ2-2,TRBV20-1,NA,TGCAGTGCTAGTATGGCCACAGAAAACACCGGGGAGCTGTTTTTT,CSASMATENTGELFF
few,TRBJ1-1,TRBV6-5,NA,TGTGCCAGCAGTTCGGACACGAGGGGGGCTGAAGCTTTCTTT,CASSSDTRGAEAFF